This entry features one T cell receptor (beta chain) sequence. What it binds is not known. The table came from immunoSEQ multiplex PCR; TCRdb's copy has only in-frame clones and leaves some out. The data contain about 23,000 clones, around 70% of them singletons. Trimming pared 4 bases from V and 8 bases from J, leaving 12 bases between. Per the germline V gene, CDR1 is KGHSH and CDR2 is LQKENI. There are 13 residues in the CDR3. This sample was taken from a study of radiotherapy plus CTLA-4 blockade in lung cancer. Findings and limits, study-wide: The best prediction of response reportedly came from early blood T cell clone dynamics, with interferon-beta.

The clonotype was recovered from a human donor with non-small cell lung cancer whose response to radiotherapy plus ipilimumab could not be evaluated. The specimen comprised peripheral blood, sampled from a patient treated with radiotherapy plus ipilimumab. The rearrangement links TRBV18 to TRBJ2-1, with D perhaps TRBD2 (5 bases). CDR3 region: CASSQRFSDEQFF. CDR3 sequence (DNA): TGTGCCAGCTCACAGAGGTTTAGCGATGAGCAGTTCTTC. The variable domain in full, completed from reference TRBV18 and TRBJ2-1, reads NAGVMQNPRHLVRRRGQEARLRCSPMKGHSHVYWYRQLPEEGLKFMVYLQKENIIDESGMPKERFSAEFPKEGPSILRIQQVVRGDSAAYFCASSQRFSDEQFFGPGTRLTVL.